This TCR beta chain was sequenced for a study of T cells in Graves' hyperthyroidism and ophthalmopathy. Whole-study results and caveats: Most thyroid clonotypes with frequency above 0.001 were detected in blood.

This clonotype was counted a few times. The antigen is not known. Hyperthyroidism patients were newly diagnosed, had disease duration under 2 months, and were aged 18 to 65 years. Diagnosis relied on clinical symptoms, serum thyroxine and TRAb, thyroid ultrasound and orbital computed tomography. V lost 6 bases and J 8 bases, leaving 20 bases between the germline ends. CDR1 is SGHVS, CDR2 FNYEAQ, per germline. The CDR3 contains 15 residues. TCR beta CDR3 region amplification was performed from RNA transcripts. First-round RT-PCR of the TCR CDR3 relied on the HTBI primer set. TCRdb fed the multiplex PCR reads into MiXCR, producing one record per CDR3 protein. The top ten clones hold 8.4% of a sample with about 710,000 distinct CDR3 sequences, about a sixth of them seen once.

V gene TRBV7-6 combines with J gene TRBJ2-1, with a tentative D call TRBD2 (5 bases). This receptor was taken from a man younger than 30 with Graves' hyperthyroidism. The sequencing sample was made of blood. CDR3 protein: CASSYLAHQLDEQFF. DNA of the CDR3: TGTGCCAGCAGTTATCTAGCACACCAACTCGATGAGCAGTTCTTC. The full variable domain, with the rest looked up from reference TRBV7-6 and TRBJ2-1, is GAGVSQSPRYKVTKRGQDVALRCDPISGHVSLYWYRQALGQGPEFLTYFNYEAQQDKSGLPNDRFSAERPEGSISTLTIQRTEQRDSAMYRCASSYLAHQLDEQFFGPGTRLTVL.